The 18 T cell receptor beta chains reported below all come from one sample, sequenced in a study of brain T cells in children with intractable seizures. TCRdb's copy holds only in-frame clones and misses some; the assay was immunoSEQ multiplex PCR. The sample has 80,000 or so clones, around 93% seen once. Here the sequenced sample was peripheral blood, taken at surgery. These TCRs come from a boy in the first two years of life with tuberous sclerosis and intractable seizures.

This clone was observed a single time. The chain couples TRBV7-9 to TRBJ2-4, with D hard to call. The germline V gene has CDR1 SEHNR and CDR2 FQNEAQ (reference sequence). This CDR3 has 13 amino acids. V was shortened by 0 bases and J by 8 bases, with 8 bases between the two germline ends. DNA of the CDR3: TGTGCCAGCAGCTTAGCAAGTAGCCACATTCAGTACTTC. It codes for CASSLASSHIQYF. The complete variable domain, with remaining parts taken from reference TRBV7-9 and TRBJ2-4, reads DTGVSQNPRHKITKRGQNVTFRCDPISEHNRLYWYRQTLGQGPEFLTYFQNEAQLEKSRLLSDRFSAERPKGSFSTLEIQRTEQGDSAMYLCASSLASSHIQYFGAGTRLSVL.

The count of this clone is one. V is TRBV29-1 and J is TRBJ2-7, with 8 positions matching TRBD1. V trimming: 5 bases; J trimming: 6 bases; junction bases outside the gene matches: 18. Germline V gene lookup returns CDR1 SQVTM and CDR2 ANQGSEA. This CDR3 has 16 residues. Here the CDR3 reads CSVPRVGTGSLGEQYF. CDR3 in DNA: TGCAGCGTTCCCAGGGTGGGGACAGGATCATTGGGCGAGCAGTACTTC.

The rearrangement links TRBV19 to TRBJ1-2; D call uncertain. The length of the CDR3 is 16 residues. V was trimmed by 1 base and J by 1 base, leaving 13 bases between them. CDR1 and CDR2 (germline): LNHDA, SQIVND (reference sequence). The CDR3 spells CASSIGQNLLNYGYTF. Here the CDR3 DNA reads TGTGCCAGTAGTATAGGGCAGAACCTGCTTAACTATGGCTACACCTTC.

This chain connects TRBV13 to TRBJ2-6; maybe TRBD2 (6 bases). In germline, CDR1 is PRHDT, CDR2 FYEKMQ (reference sequence). The CDR3 contains 16 residues. Deletions cut 5 bases from V and 1 base from J, with 12 bases between. This CDR3 is CASSAGRMSGANVLTF. For the CDR3, the DNA is TGTGCCAGCAGCGCGGGACGGATGTCTGGGGCCAACGTCCTGACTTTC.

The chain uses TRBV9 and TRBJ2-1; TRBD2 aligns across 8 bases. Germline-derived CDR1 and CDR2 are SGDLS and YYNGEE. The trim removed 4 bases at V and 9 bases at J, leaving 15 bases unmatched. The length of the CDR3 is 16 residues. For the CDR3, the DNA is TGTGCCAGCAGCCCGCGGGAAGCGGGAGTATGGGGTGAGCAGTTCTTC. This encodes CASSPREAGVWGEQFF.

This chain connects TRBV2 to TRBJ2-3, with TRBD2 identical over 9 bases. V lost 10 bases and J lost 4; bases outside the gene matches: 9. Germline values: CDR1 SNHLY, CDR2 FYNNEI. The CDR3 runs 14 residues. The CDR3 region is CATLGTSSADTQYF. CDR3 nucleotide sequence: TGTGCCACCCTAGGGACTAGCAGCGCAGATACGCAGTATTTT.

This clone has just one count. The V gene is TRBV27, the J gene TRBJ2-1, with 10 bases matching TRBD2. Germline trimming cut 10 bases from V and 6 bases from J; bases unmatched to any gene: 9. Germline V gene data show CDR1 as MNHEY and CDR2 as SMNVEV (reference sequence). This CDR3 is 14 amino acids long. CDR3 sequence (DNA): TGTGCCACCCGACTAGCGGGCGTAACCAATGAGCAGTTCTTC. Protein sequence: CATRLAGVTNEQFF.

This chain uses TRBV4-1 with TRBJ2-1; D is possibly TRBD2 (7 bases). CDR3 length equals 15 residues. From germline, CDR1 is MGHRA and CDR2 YSYEKL. The V and J ends lost 7 bases and 3 bases respectively, with 16 bases between them. The CDR3 DNA reads TGCGCCAGCACTTTAGGACTAGGGGGCTACAATGAGCAGTTCTTC. Translated, it gives CASTLGLGGYNEQFF.

J is TRBJ2-5 and V is TRBV11-2; TRBD2 agrees at 10 bases. Germline values: CDR1 SGHAT, CDR2 FQNNGV. Trimming at V came to 6 bases and at J to 3 bases, leaving 7 bases not matched to a gene. The CDR3 extends over 15 amino acids. CDR3 in amino acids: CASRESSGGKETQYF. CDR3 in DNA: TGTGCCAGCAGAGAGAGTAGCGGGGGGAAAGAGACCCAGTACTTC. The whole variable domain, filled in from reference TRBV11-2 and TRBJ2-5, reads EAGVAQSPRYKIIEKRQSVAFWCNPISGHATLYWYQQILGQGPKLLIQFQNNGVVDDSQLPKDRFSAERLKGVDSTLKIQPAKLEDSAVYLCASRESSGGKETQYFGPGTRLLVL.

The chain links TRBV7-9 to TRBJ1-1; 9 nucleotides agree with TRBD1. With V trimmed by 5 bases and J by 5 bases, 12 bases remained unmatched. The CDR3 has 16 residues. Germline CDR1 is SEHNR and CDR2 is FQNEAQ (reference sequence). The DNA for the CDR3 is TGTGCCAGCAGCCACATGTTACAGGGGGCGAGTACTGAAGCTTTCTTT. Protein sequence: CASSHMLQGASTEAFF.

The V gene is TRBV6-6, the J gene TRBJ1-5; D is ambiguous. CDR3 length: 15 amino acids. From germline, CDR1 is MNHNY and CDR2 SVGAGI (reference sequence). Trimming left V 2 bases short and J 0 bases short, with 8 bases between. The CDR3 region has the DNA TGTGCCAGCAGTTACAGGAGGTATAGCAATCAGCCCCAGCATTTT. The encoded protein is CASSYRRYSNQPQHF.

This chain uses TRBV27 with TRBJ2-2; 9 bases line up with TRBD1. There are 16 residues in the CDR3. Germline V CDR1 and CDR2: MNHEY, SMNVEV (reference sequence). V trimming: 5 bases; J trimming: 1 base; junction bases outside the gene matches: 5. The CDR3 DNA is TGTGCCAGCAGTCCCGGGACAGGGATGAACACCGGGGAGCTGTTTTTT. This translates into CASSPGTGMNTGELFF.

The chain links TRBV10-3 to TRBJ2-7, with 10 nucleotides matching TRBD1. Germline V gives CDR1 ENHRY, CDR2 SYGVKD. This CDR3 spans 15 amino acids. The J segment lost 1 base and the V segment lost 6 bases, leaving 6 bases of the junction unmatched. For the CDR3, the DNA is TGTGCCATCAGCTTCCGGGACAGGGGATCCTACGAGCAGTACTTC. Translated: CAISFRDRGSYEQYF.

This chain uses TRBV29-1 with TRBJ1-1; 7 nucleotides align to TRBD1. The CDR3 is 11 residues long. Per the germline V gene, CDR1 is SQVTM and CDR2 is ANQGSEA. Trimming cost V 6 bases and J 6 bases; bases outside gene matches: 4. CDR3: CSVPTGSEAFF. The CDR3 nucleotides read TGCAGCGTACCGACAGGGTCTGAAGCTTTCTTT.

J is TRBJ1-2 and V is TRBV19; the match to TRBD1 covers 9 bases. Losses at the gene ends were 4 bases for V and 8 bases for J; bases not matched to a gene: 14. This CDR3 spans 16 amino acids. Germline V gene sequence: CDR1 LNHDA, CDR2 SQIVND (reference sequence). The CDR3 here is CASSKSSQQGAGGYTF. CDR3 nucleotides: TGTGCCAGTAGTAAGAGCTCCCAACAGGGGGCGGGGGGCTACACCTTC. The full variable domain, rest sourced from reference TRBV19 and TRBJ1-2, is DGGITQSPKYLFRKEGQNVTLSCEQNLNHDAMYWYRQDPGQGLRLIYYSQIVNDFQKGDIAEGYSVSREKKESFPLTVTSAQKNPTAFYLCASSKSSQQGAGGYTFGSGTRLTVV.

For the CDR3, the DNA is TGTGCCAGCAGTTTTCAGGCGGGATTCACAGATACGCAGTATTTT. Amino acid sequence: CASSFQAGFTDTQYF. V usage is TRBV28 and J usage is TRBJ2-3, with D possibly matching TRBD2 (6 bases). Germline assignment: CDR1 MDHEN and CDR2 SYDVKM. The CDR3 totals 15 residues. The V end was cut by 3 bases, the J end by 2 bases, with 12 bases between. The full variable domain, rest sourced from reference TRBV28 and TRBJ2-3, is DVKVTQSSRYLVKRTGEKVFLECVQDMDHENMFWYRQDPGLGLRLIYFSYDVKMKEKGDIPEGYSVSREKKERFSLILESASTNQTSMYLCASSFQAGFTDTQYFGPGTRLTVL.

The V and J genes are TRBV6-1 and TRBJ2-4; a weak D match, TRBD2 (6 bases). This CDR3 comprises 14 residues. Per the germline V gene, CDR1 is MNHNS and CDR2 is SASEGT. The ends were cut back, 3 bases at V and 0 bases at J, with 6 bases in the middle. CDR3: CASSDGGAKNIQYF. The CDR3 DNA reads as TGTGCCAGCAGTGACGGGGGAGCCAAAAACATTCAGTACTTC.

V gene TRBV27 combines with J gene TRBJ2-3; 7 nucleotides match TRBD2. The CDR3 spans 14 residues. Germline assignment: CDR1 MNHEY and CDR2 SMNVEV (reference sequence). V gave up 6 bases and J gave up 4 bases; unmatched junction bases: 7. The CDR3 loop reads CASSAGTNADTQYF. The CDR3 nucleotides are TGTGCCAGCAGCGCCGGGACTAACGCAGATACGCAGTATTTT.